This T cell receptor beta chain was profiled in a study of radiation and T cells in renal cell carcinoma. Study at large: Nephrectomy followed 15 Gy stereotactic body radiation by 4 weeks.

Libraries were prepared by immunoSEQ multiplex PCR; TCRdb keeps only in-frame clonotypes and omits some of them. The table lists about 160,000 clones, 88% of them singletons. Study results and limitations: Top tumor clonotypes rose in blood 2 weeks post-radiation, then contracted. Baseline intratumoral clonotype presence is unknown without pretreatment biopsies.

The time point: baseline pretreatment blood. Specified treatment: 15 Gy SBRT to primary tumor, nephrectomy 4 weeks later. Comment on this clone: Its antigen remains unknown.

The CDR3 length is 16 residues. After removal of 10 bases from V and 0 bases from J, the junction contained 9 bases not matched to a gene. The germline V gene encodes CDR1 SNHLY and CDR2 FYNNEI. The J gene is TRBJ2-7, the V gene TRBV2; TRBD2 matches at 13 bases. The source of this sequence is a woman in her seventies with renal cell carcinoma. The sequenced sample was blood, obtained from a patient whose treatment included radiotherapy and nephrectomy. CDR3 sequence (DNA): TGTGCCATAGGCCAAACTAGCGGGGGGGCCTCCTACGAGCAGTACTTC. It specifies CAIGQTSGGASYEQYF.